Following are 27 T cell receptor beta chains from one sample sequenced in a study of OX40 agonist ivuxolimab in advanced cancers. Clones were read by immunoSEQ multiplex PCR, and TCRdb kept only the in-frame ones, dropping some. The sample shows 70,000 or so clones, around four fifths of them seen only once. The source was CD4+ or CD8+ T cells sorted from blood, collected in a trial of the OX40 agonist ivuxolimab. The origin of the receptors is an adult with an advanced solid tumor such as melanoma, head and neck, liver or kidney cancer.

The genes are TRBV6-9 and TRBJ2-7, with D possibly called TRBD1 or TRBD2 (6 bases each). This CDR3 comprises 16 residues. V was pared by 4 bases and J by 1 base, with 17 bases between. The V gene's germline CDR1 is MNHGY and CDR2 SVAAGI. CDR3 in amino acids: CASSSPRGARSYEQYV. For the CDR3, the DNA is TGTGCCAGCAGTTCCCCTAGGGGGGCGAGGTCCTACGAGCAGTACGTC.

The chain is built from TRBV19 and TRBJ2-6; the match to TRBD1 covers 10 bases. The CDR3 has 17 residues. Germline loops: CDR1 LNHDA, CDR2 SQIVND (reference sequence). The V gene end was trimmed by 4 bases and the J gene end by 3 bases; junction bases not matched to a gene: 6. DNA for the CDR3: TGTGCCAGTAGTACTTCGACAGGGGGCTTTGGGGCCAACGTCCTGACTTTC. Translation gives CASSTSTGGFGANVLTF.

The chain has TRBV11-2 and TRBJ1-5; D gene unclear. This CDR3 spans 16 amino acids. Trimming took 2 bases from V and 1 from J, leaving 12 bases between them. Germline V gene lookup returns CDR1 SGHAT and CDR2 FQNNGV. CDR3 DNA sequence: TGTGCCAGCAGCTTACACATGGTTGGGAGCAATCAGCCCCAGCATTTT. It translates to CASSLHMVGSNQPQHF.

In DNA, the CDR3 is TGTGCCAGCAGTTTAACTAGCGGAGGGCGGCGGGAGCAGTTCTTC. Translation gives CASSLTSGGRREQFF. The gene calls are TRBV28 and TRBJ2-1; 8 bases align to TRBD2. The CDR3 sequence is 15 residues long. V lost 2 bases and J lost 10; bases outside the gene matches: 10. CDR1 MDHEN and CDR2 SYDVKM come from the germline V gene.

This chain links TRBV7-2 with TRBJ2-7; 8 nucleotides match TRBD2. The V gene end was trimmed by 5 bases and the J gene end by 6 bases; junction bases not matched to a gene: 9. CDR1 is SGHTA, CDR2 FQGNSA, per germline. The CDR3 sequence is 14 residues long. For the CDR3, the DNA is TGTGCCAGCAGCCGCCGGGCGGGGGGCGCCGAGCAGTACGTC. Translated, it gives CASSRRAGGAEQYV.

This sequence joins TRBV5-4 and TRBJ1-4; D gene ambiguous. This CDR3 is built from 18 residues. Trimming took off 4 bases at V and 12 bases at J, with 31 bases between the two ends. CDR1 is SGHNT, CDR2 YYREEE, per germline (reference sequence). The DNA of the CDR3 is TGTGCCAGCAGCCCATTCGGAAGCGGTGGAAGGATTACGGATGAACTGTTTTTT. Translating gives CASSPFGSGGRITDELFF. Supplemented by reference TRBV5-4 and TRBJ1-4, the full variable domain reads ETGVTQSPTHLIKTRGQQVTLRCSSQSGHNTVSWYQQALGQGPQFIFQYYREEENGRGNFPPRFSGLQFPNYSSELNVNALELDDSALYLCASSPFGSGGRITDELFFGSGTQLSVL.

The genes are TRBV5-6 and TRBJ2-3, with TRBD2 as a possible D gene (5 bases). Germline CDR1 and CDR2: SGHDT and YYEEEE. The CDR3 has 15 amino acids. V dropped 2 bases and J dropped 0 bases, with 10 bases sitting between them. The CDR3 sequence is CASSFRGGSTDTQYF. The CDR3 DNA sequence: TGTGCCAGCAGCTTTAGAGGCGGGAGCACAGATACGCAGTATTTT.

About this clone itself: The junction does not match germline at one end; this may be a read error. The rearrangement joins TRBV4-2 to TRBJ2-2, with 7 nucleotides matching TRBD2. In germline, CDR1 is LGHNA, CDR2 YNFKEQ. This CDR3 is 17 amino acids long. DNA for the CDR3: TGTGCCAGCAGCATATCCTCGGGGAGCGGGAACTCCGGGGAGCTGTTTTTT. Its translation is CASSISSGSGNSGELFF.

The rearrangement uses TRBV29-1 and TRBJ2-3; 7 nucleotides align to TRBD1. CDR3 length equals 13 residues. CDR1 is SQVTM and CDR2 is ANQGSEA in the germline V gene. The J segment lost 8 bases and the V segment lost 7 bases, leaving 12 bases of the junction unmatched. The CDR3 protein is CSDTGQPHGTQYF. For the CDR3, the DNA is TGCAGCGACACGGGACAGCCCCATGGTACGCAGTATTTT.

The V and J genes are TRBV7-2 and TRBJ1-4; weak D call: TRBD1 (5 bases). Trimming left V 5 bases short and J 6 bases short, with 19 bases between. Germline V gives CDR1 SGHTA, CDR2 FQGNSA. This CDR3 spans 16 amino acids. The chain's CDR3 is CASSLPVEGVDEKLFF. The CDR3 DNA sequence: TGTGCCAGCAGCCTGCCGGTAGAAGGGGTGGATGAAAAACTGTTTTTT.

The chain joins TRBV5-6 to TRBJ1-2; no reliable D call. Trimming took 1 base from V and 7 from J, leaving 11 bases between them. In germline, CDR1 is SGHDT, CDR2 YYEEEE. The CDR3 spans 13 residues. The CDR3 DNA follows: TGTGCCAGCAGCTTGAGGCCGGGATTTGGCTACACCTTC. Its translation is CASSLRPGFGYTF.

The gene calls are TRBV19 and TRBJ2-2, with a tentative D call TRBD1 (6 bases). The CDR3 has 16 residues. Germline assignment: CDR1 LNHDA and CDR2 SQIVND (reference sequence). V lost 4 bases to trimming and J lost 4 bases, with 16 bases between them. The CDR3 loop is CASSTPTGTGTGELFF. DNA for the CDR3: TGTGCCAGTAGTACACCCACAGGGACGGGCACCGGGGAGCTGTTTTTT.

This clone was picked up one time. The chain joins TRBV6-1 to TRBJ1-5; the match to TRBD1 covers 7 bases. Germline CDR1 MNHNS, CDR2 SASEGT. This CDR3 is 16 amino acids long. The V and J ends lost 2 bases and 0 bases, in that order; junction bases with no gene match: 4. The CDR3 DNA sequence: TGTGCCAGCAGTGAACCCCACAGGGGTAGCAATCAGCCCCAGCATTTT. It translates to CASSEPHRGSNQPQHF.

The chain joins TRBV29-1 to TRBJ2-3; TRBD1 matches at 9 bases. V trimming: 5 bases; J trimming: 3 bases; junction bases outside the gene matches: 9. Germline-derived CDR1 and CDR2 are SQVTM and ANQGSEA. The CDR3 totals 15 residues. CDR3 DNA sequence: TGCAGCGTTTCCTTGTTACAGGGGGCAACAGATACGCAGTATTTT. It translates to CSVSLLQGATDTQYF.

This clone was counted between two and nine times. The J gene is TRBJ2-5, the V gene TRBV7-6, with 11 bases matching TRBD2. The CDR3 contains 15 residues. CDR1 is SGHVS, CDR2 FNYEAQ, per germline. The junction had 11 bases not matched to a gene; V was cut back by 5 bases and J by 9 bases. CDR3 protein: CASSPTSGTGGAQYF. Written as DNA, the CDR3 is TGTGCCAGCAGCCCGACTAGCGGGACAGGCGGGGCCCAGTACTTC.

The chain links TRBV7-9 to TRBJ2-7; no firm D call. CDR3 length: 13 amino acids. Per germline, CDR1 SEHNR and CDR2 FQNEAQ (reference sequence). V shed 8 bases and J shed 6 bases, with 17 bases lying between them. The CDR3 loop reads CASGESSWFEQYF. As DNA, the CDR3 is TGTGCCAGCGGTGAGAGTTCCTGGTTCGAGCAGTACTTC.

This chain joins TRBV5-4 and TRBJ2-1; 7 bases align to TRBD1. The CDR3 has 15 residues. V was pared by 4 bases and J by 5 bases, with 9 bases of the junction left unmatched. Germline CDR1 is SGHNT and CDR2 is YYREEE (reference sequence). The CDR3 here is CASSDGQALHNEQFF. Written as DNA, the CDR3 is TGTGCCAGCAGCGACGGACAGGCTCTTCACAATGAGCAGTTCTTC.

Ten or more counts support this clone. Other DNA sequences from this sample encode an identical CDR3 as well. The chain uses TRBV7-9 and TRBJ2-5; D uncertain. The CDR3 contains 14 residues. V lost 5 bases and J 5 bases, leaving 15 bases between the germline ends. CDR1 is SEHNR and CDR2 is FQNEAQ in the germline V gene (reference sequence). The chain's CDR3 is CASSATTPGETQYF. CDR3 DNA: TGTGCCAGCAGCGCCACGACGCCCGGGGAGACCCAGTACTTC.

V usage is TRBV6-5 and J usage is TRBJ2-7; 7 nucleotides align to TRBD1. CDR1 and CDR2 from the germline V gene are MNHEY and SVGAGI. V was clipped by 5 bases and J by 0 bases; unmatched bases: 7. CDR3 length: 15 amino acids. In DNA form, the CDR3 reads TGTGCCAGCAGTAATCAGGGGGAAAGCTCCTACGAGCAGTACGTC. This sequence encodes CASSNQGESSYEQYV.

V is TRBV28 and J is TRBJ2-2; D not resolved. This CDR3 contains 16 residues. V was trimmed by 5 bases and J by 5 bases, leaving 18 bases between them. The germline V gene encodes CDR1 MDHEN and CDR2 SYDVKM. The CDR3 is CASSPLVGGETGELFF. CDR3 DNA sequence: TGTGCCAGCAGTCCCCTGGTCGGCGGAGAGACCGGGGAGCTGTTTTTT.

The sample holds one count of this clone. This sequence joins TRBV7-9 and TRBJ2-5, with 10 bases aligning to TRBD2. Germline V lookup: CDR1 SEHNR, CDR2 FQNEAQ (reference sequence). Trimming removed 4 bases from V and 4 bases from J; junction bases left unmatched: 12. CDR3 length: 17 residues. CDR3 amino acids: CASSSLTSGESGETQYF. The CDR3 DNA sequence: TGTGCCAGCAGCTCACTCACTAGCGGGGAGTCCGGAGAGACCCAGTACTTC.

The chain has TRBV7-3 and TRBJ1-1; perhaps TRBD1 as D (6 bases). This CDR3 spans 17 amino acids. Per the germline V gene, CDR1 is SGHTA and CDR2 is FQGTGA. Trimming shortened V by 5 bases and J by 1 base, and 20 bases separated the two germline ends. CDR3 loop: CASSTQPQGIGNTEAFF. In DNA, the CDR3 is TGTGCCAGCAGCACACAACCCCAGGGGATAGGGAACACTGAAGCTTTCTTT.

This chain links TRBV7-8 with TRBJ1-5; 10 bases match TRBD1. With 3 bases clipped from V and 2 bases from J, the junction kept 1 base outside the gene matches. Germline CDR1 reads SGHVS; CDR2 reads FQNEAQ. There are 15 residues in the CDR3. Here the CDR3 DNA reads TGTGCCAGCAGCTTGGACAGGGGGGGCAATCAGCCCCAGCATTTT. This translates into CASSLDRGGNQPQHF.

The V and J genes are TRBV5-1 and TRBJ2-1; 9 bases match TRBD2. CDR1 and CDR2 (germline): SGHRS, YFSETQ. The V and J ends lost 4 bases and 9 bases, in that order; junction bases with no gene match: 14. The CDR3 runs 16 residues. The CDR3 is CASSKGWTSVSGEQFF. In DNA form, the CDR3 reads TGCGCCAGCAGCAAGGGATGGACTAGCGTTTCTGGTGAGCAGTTCTTC.

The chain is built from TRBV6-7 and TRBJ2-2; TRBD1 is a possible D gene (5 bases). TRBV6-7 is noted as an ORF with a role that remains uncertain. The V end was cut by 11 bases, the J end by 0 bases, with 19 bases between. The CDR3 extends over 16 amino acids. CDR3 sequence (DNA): TGTGCCGGGCGTTCAGGGCGGCGGACGAACACCGGGGAGCTGTTTTTT. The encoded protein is CAGRSGRRTNTGELFF.

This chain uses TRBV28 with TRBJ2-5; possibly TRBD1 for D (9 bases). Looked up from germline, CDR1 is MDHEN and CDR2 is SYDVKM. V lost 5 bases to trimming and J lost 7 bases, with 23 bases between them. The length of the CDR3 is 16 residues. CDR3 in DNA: TGTGCCAGCAGTGGAAACACAGGGGGCGCGGGGGGGACCCAGTACTTC. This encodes CASSGNTGGAGGTQYF.

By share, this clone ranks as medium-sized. CDR3 residues: CASSQESGQGNQPQHF. In nucleotides, the CDR3 is TGTGCCAGCAGCCAAGAGTCTGGACAGGGGAATCAGCCCCAGCATTTT. The gene calls are TRBV4-2 and TRBJ1-5; 9 bases are shared with TRBD1. The trim removed 0 bases at V and 4 bases at J, leaving 4 bases unmatched. The CDR3 contains 16 residues. The germline V gene encodes CDR1 LGHNA and CDR2 YNFKEQ.